The present T cell receptor beta chain was sequenced within a study of control samples from healthy donors and cancer patients. Measured with immunoSEQ multiplex PCR; TCRdb has only the in-frame clones, and not every one. Found here are about 190,000 clones; the top ten clones hold around 2%. Concerning this clone: This sample includes further DNA sequences coding for the same CDR3.

V trimming: 6 bases; J trimming: 2 bases; junction bases outside the gene matches: 4. Looked up from germline, CDR1 is MNHEY and CDR2 is SMNVEV (reference sequence). The CDR3 runs to 14 residues. V gene TRBV27 combines with J gene TRBJ1-5; TRBD1 aligns across 7 bases. Source material: blood. This clonotype was obtained from a woman aged 30 to 39 in good health. The chain's CDR3 is CASSLDRGNQPQHF. Written as DNA, the CDR3 is TGTGCCAGCAGCCTAGACAGGGGCAATCAGCCCCAGCATTTT.